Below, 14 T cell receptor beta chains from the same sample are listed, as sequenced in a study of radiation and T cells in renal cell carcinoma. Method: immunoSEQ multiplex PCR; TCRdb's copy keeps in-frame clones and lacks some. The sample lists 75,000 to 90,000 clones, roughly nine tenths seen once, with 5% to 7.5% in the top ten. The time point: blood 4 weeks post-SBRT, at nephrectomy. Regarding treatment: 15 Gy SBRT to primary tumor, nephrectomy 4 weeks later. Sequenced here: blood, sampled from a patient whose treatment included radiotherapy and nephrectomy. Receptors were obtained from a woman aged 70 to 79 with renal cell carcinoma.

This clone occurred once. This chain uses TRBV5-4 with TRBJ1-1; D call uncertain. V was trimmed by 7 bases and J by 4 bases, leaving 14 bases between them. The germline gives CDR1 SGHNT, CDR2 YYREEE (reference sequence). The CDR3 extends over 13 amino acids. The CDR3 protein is CASSRPEGTEAFF. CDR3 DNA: TGTGCCAGCTCGAGACCGGAGGGCACTGAAGCTTTCTTT.

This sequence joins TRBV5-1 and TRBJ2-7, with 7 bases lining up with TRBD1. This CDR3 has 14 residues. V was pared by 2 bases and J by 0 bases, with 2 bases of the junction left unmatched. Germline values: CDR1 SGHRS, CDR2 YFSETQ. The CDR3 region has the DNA TGCGCCAGCAGCTTAAGGGACAGCTCCTACGAGCAGTACTTC. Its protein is CASSLRDSSYEQYF.

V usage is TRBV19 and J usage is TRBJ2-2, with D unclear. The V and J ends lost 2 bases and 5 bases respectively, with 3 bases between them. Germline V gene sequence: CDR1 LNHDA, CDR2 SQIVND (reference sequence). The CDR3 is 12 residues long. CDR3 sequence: CASSIFTGELFF. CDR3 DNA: TGTGCCAGTAGTATATTTACCGGGGAGCTGTTTTTT.

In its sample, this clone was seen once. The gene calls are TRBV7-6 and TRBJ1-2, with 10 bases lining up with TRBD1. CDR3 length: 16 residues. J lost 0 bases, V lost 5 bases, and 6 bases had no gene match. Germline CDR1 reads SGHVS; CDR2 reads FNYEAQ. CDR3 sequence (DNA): TGTGCCAGCAGCAAGGGACAGGGGAGCTCTAACTATGGCTACACCTTC. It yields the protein CASSKGQGSSNYGYTF.

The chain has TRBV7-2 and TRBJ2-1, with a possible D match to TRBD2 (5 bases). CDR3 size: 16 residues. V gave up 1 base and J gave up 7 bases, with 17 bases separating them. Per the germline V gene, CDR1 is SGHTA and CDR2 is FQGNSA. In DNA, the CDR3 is TGTGCCAGCAGCTTAGAGATTAGCGTCATTGGGAATGAGCAGTTCTTC. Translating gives CASSLEISVIGNEQFF.

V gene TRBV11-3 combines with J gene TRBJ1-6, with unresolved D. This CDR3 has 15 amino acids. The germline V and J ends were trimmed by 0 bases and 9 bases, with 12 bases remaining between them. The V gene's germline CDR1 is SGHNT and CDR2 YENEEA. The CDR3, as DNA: TGTGCCAGCAGCTTAGATCTAGTCGAGGGTTCACCCCTCCACTTT. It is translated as CASSLDLVEGSPLHF.

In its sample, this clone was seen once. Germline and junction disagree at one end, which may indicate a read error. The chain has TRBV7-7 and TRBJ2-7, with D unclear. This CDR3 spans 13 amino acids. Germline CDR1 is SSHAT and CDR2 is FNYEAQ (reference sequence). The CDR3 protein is CASSSSDFYEQYF. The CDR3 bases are TGTGCTAGCAGCTCCTCGGATTTCTACGAGCAGTACTTC.

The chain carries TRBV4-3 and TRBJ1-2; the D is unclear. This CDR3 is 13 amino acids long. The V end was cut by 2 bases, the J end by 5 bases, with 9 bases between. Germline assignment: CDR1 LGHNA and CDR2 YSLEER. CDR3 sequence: CASSQSGVYGYTF. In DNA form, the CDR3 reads TGCGCCAGCAGCCAATCTGGGGTTTATGGCTACACCTTC.

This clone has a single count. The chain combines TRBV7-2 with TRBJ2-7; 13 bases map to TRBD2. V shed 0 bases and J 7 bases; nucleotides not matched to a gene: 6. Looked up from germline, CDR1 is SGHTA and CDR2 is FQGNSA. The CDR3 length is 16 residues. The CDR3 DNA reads TGTGCCAGCAGCTTAGCTCTACTAGCGGGGGGGAGTGAGCAGTACTTC. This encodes CASSLALLAGGSEQYF.

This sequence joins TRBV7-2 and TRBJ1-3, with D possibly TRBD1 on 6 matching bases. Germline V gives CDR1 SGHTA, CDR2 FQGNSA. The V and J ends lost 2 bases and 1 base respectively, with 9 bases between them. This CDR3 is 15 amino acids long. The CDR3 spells CASSLTTGSGNTIYF. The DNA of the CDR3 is TGTGCCAGCAGCTTAACGACAGGATCTGGAAACACCATATATTTT.

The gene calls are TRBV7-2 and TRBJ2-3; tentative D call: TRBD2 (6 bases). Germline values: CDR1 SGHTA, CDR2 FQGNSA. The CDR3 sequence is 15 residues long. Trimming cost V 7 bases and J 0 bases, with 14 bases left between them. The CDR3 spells CASNPAGRSTDTQYF. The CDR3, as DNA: TGTGCCAGCAACCCAGCCGGGAGAAGCACAGATACGCAGTATTTT. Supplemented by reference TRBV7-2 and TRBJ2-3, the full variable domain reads GAGVSQSPSNKVTEKGKDVELRCDPISGHTALYWYRQSLGQGLEFLIYFQGNSAPDKSGLPSDRFSAERTGGSVSTLTIQRTQQEDSAVYLCASNPAGRSTDTQYFGPGTRLTVL.

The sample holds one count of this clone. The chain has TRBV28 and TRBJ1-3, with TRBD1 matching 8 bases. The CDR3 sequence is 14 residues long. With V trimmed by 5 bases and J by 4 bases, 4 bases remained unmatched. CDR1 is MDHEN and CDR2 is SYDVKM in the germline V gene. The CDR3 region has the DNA TGTGCCAGCAGTAATCGACAGGGGGGAAACACCATATATTTT. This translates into CASSNRQGGNTIYF. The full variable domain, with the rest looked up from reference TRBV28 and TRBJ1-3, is DVKVTQSSRYLVKRTGEKVFLECVQDMDHENMFWYRQDPGLGLRLIYFSYDVKMKEKGDIPEGYSVSREKKERFSLILESASTNQTSMYLCASSNRQGGNTIYFGEGSWLTVV.

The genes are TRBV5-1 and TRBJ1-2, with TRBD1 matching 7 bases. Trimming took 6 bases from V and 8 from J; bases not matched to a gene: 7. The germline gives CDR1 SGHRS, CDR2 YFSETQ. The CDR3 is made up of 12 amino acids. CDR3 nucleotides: TGCGCCAGCACCCAAACAGGGGACGGCTACACCTTC. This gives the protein CASTQTGDGYTF.

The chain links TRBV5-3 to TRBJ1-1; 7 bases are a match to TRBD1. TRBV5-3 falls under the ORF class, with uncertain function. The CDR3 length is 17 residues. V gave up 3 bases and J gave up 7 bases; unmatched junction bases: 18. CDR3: CARSYFCQDRSRGEAFF. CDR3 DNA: TGTGCCAGAAGCTACTTCTGCCAGGACAGGAGTAGGGGTGAAGCTTTCTTT.